The 12 T cell receptor beta chains below come from one sample, sequenced in a study of blood T cell repertoires in COVID-19. Assay: immunoSEQ multiplex PCR; the TCRdb copy retains only in-frame clones and omits some. The sample gives about 210,000 clones, 80% to 90% of which show up once; around a tenth is in the top ten. Material for sequencing was PBMCs or T cells enriched from blood (not recorded which). The receptors come from a man between 18 and 35 years old with acute COVID-19.

The chain recombines TRBV28 with TRBJ2-1, with TRBD1 matching 9 bases. Germline CDR1 reads MDHEN; CDR2 reads SYDVKM. The CDR3 has 14 residues. V shed 6 bases, J shed 8 bases, and the junction held 8 bases outside the gene matches. As DNA, the CDR3 is TGTGCCAGCAGCTCGGGACAGGGTAAGGATGAGCAGTTCTTC. This sequence encodes CASSSGQGKDEQFF. Full variable domain (remainder filled in from reference TRBV28 and TRBJ2-1): DVKVTQSSRYLVKRTGEKVFLECVQDMDHENMFWYRQDPGLGLRLIYFSYDVKMKEKGDIPEGYSVSREKKERFSLILESASTNQTSMYLCASSSGQGKDEQFFGPGTRLTVL.

This clone was seen once. The chain links TRBV4-1 to TRBJ2-6; D ambiguous. This CDR3 spans 19 amino acids. V was trimmed by 0 bases and J by 0 bases, leaving 15 bases between them. Per germline, CDR1 MGHRA and CDR2 YSYEKL. CDR3 sequence (DNA): TGCGCCAGCAGCCAAGATATTGGCTCATATCTCTCTGGGGCCAACGTCCTGACTTTC. Amino acid sequence: CASSQDIGSYLSGANVLTF.

The V gene is TRBV19, the J gene TRBJ1-2, with no clear D. V was clipped by 1 base and J by 8 bases, with 11 bases between them. The CDR3 is made up of 13 amino acids. Germline CDR1 is LNHDA and CDR2 is SQIVND (reference sequence). DNA for the CDR3: TGTGCCAGTAGTATAGGAGTCAGACTGGGCTACACCTTC. Its translation: CASSIGVRLGYTF.

The chain is built from TRBV19 and TRBJ2-7; D remains ambiguous. Germline V gene sequence: CDR1 LNHDA, CDR2 SQIVND (reference sequence). Deletions cut 3 bases from V and 0 bases from J, with 15 bases between. CDR3 length: 16 amino acids. The CDR3 is CASSILRPRSSYEQYF. The CDR3 DNA reads as TGTGCCAGTAGTATTTTAAGACCGAGGAGCTCCTACGAGCAGTACTTC.

The chain is built from TRBV28 and TRBJ2-7, with 8 nucleotides matching TRBD1. The germline CDR1 and CDR2 sequences are MDHEN and SYDVKM. With V trimmed by 6 bases and J by 5 bases, 9 bases remained unmatched. This CDR3 is built from 14 residues. The CDR3 spells CASSPPDRDDEQYF. The CDR3 nucleotides are TGTGCCAGCAGCCCCCCGGACAGGGACGACGAGCAGTACTTC. Using reference TRBV28 and TRBJ2-7 for the parts outside the CDR3, the full variable domain is DVKVTQSSRYLVKRTGEKVFLECVQDMDHENMFWYRQDPGLGLRLIYFSYDVKMKEKGDIPEGYSVSREKKERFSLILESASTNQTSMYLCASSPPDRDDEQYFGPGTRLTVT.

The chain joins TRBV15 to TRBJ1-3; the D is unclear. The germline gives CDR1 LNHNV, CDR2 YYDKDF (reference sequence). The CDR3 spans 15 residues. V was clipped by 0 bases and J by 0 bases, with 6 bases between them. The CDR3 protein is CATSRDGNSGNTIYF. CDR3 nucleotide sequence: TGTGCCACCAGCAGAGATGGCAACTCTGGAAACACCATATATTTT.

The genes are TRBV5-3 and TRBJ1-2; a weak D match, TRBD1 (6 bases). TRBV5-3 is an ORF for which the function is uncertain. The CDR3 is 15 amino acids. Trimming took 4 bases from V and 0 from J, leaving 13 bases between them. The CDR3 bases are TGTGCCAGAAGCGCCGCCGGGACACCTAACTATGGCTACACCTTC. Translating gives CARSAAGTPNYGYTF.

This clone was observed a single time. V and J are TRBV28 and TRBJ1-5; perhaps TRBD1 as D (5 bases). Trimming left V 6 bases short and J 4 bases short, with 16 bases between. This CDR3 is built from 15 residues. The germline gives CDR1 MDHEN, CDR2 SYDVKM. The CDR3 here is CASRLITGLNQPQHF. The CDR3, as DNA: TGTGCCAGCAGGCTTATTACAGGCCTTAATCAGCCCCAGCATTTT.

This clone has a handful of counts. V and J are TRBV28 and TRBJ2-2; a weak D match, TRBD1 (6 bases). Deletions cut 9 bases from V and 3 bases from J, with 17 bases between. This CDR3 region has 15 residues. CDR1 and CDR2 from the germline V gene are MDHEN and SYDVKM. CDR3 sequence reads: CASNSVGAYTGELFF. The CDR3 DNA reads TGTGCCAGTAATTCGGTGGGGGCGTACACCGGGGAGCTGTTTTTT.

The chain links TRBV27 to TRBJ2-1, with D possibly matching TRBD1 (5 bases). Trimming took 6 bases from V and 7 from J, leaving 16 bases between them. The CDR3 is made up of 14 amino acids. CDR1 and CDR2 from the germline V gene are MNHEY and SMNVEV (reference sequence). As DNA, the CDR3 is TGTGCCAGCAGCCCTTTTGGGGCCGAGAATGAGCAGTTCTTC. Its protein product is CASSPFGAENEQFF.

The chain carries TRBV19 and TRBJ1-5; D unresolved. Trimming took off 5 bases at V and 0 bases at J, with 11 bases between the two ends. Germline V lookup: CDR1 LNHDA, CDR2 SQIVND (reference sequence). CDR3 length equals 15 residues. The CDR3 coding sequence is TGTGCCAGTAGTCCATTAAGAGATAGCAATCAGCCCCAGCATTTT. This translates into CASSPLRDSNQPQHF.

The chain carries TRBV14 and TRBJ1-2; the D gene is possibly TRBD1 (6 bases). With 4 bases removed from V and 1 base from J, the gap between germline ends came to 22 bases. The CDR3 totals 18 residues. Germline V gene sequence: CDR1 SGHDN, CDR2 FVKESK. CDR3 in DNA: TGTGCCAGCAGCCCCCTCGGACAGTCACCATACGATAACTATGGCTACACCTTC. Protein sequence: CASSPLGQSPYDNYGYTF.